Described below is a single TCR beta chain sequence and its context. This sample was included in a study of control samples from healthy donors and cancer patients. Assay: immunoSEQ multiplex PCR; the TCRdb copy retains only in-frame clones and omits some. The table has approximately 100,000 clones, 70% to 90% seen once; the top ten hold roughly an eighth. Trimming pared 3 bases from V and 4 bases from J, leaving 12 bases between. The CDR3 is 15 amino acids. CDR1 and CDR2 from the germline V gene are SGHTA and FQGTGA. V usage is TRBV7-3 and J usage is TRBJ2-2; perhaps TRBD1 as D (6 bases). The sequenced sample consisted of blood. This TCR came from a man aged 30 to 45 in good health. The DNA for the CDR3 is TGTGCCAGCAGCTTTTACGCAGGGGCCACCGGGGAGCTGTTTTTT. This encodes CASSFYAGATGELFF. Looking up the rest from reference TRBV7-3 and TRBJ2-2 gives the full variable domain: GAGVSQTPSNKVTEKGKYVELRCDPISGHTALYWYRQSLGQGPEFLIYFQGTGAADDSGLPNDRFFAVRPEGSVSTLKIQRTERGDSAVYLCASSFYAGATGELFFGEGSRLTVL.